Below, 30 T cell receptor beta chains from the same sample are listed, as sequenced in a study of OX40 agonist ivuxolimab in advanced cancers. Generated by immunoSEQ multiplex PCR, the TCRdb table keeps only in-frame clones and is missing some. The sample lists 81,000 or so clones, more than 75% occurring once. This sample comprised CD4+ or CD8+ T cells sorted from blood, obtained in a trial of the OX40 agonist ivuxolimab. All receptors derive from an adult with an advanced solid tumor such as melanoma, head and neck, liver or kidney cancer.

This rearrangement joins TRBV19 to TRBJ2-1, with D possibly being TRBD1 or TRBD2 (6 bases each). Trimming left V 10 bases short and J 5 bases short, with 15 bases between. The CDR3 covers 13 residues. The germline CDR1 and CDR2 sequences are LNHDA and SQIVND (reference sequence). The CDR3 nucleotides are TGTGCCACTTCGAGGAGGGGGAACAATGAGCAGTTCTTC. Protein sequence: CATSRRGNNEQFF. Together with reference TRBV19 and TRBJ2-1, the CDR3 gives the full variable domain: DGGITQSPKYLFRKEGQNVTLSCEQNLNHDAMYWYRQDPGQGLRLIYYSQIVNDFQKGDIAEGYSVSREKKESFPLTVTSAQKNPTAFYLCATSRRGNNEQFFGPGTRLTVL.

V is TRBV6-5 and J is TRBJ2-7; TRBD2 aligns across 10 bases. V was pared by 7 bases and J by 4 bases, with 10 bases of the junction left unmatched. The germline gives CDR1 MNHEY, CDR2 SVGAGI. The CDR3 length is 15 residues. The CDR3 sequence is CASKIFSGGSYEQYF. Written as DNA, the CDR3 is TGTGCCAGCAAAATTTTTAGCGGGGGGTCGTACGAGCAGTACTTC.

CDR3 in amino acids: CASSLVRGNSGANVLTF. CDR3 in DNA: TGTGCCAGCAGCTTGGTCCGGGGGAACTCTGGGGCCAACGTCCTGACTTTC. V gene TRBV5-6 combines with J gene TRBJ2-6; weak D call: TRBD2 (6 bases). Germline-derived CDR1 and CDR2 are SGHDT and YYEEEE. With 0 bases removed from V and 0 bases from J, the gap between germline ends came to 10 bases. CDR3 length equals 17 residues.

This clone was observed a single time. Its ends do not fully match the called genes, so a read error is possible. The V gene is TRBV5-5, the J gene TRBJ1-2; 7 nucleotides line up with TRBD1. Germline V gene data show CDR1 as SGHKS and CDR2 as YYEKEE (reference sequence). The CDR3 has 13 amino acids. The CDR3 DNA is TGTGCCAGCAGCTATCGGACAGGTCTATGGCTCGGCTTC. Protein: CASSYRTGLWLGF.

The V call is TRBV25-1, the J call TRBJ1-4; D is possibly TRBD1 (6 bases). The CDR3 is made up of 13 amino acids. V lost 7 bases and J lost 8, with 14 bases in between. Germline-derived CDR1 and CDR2 are MGHDK and SYGVNS. The CDR3 protein is CASTPKGGEKLFF. CDR3 coding DNA: TGTGCCAGCACCCCAAAGGGGGGCGAAAAACTGTTTTTT.

This clone was detected only once. The chain couples TRBV6-1 to TRBJ2-5; TRBD2 matches at 8 bases. Per the germline V gene, CDR1 is MNHNS and CDR2 is SASEGT. The CDR3 runs to 13 residues. The trim removed 6 bases at V and 5 bases at J, leaving 5 bases unmatched. In DNA form, the CDR3 reads TGTGCCAGCAGGCCGACGGGGGGGGAGACCCAGTACTTC. Its translation: CASRPTGGETQYF.

The chain combines TRBV2 with TRBJ1-1; D is perhaps TRBD1 (6 bases). V lost 2 bases, J lost 10 bases, and 14 bases lay in between. Germline-derived CDR1 and CDR2 are SNHLY and FYNNEI. The length of the CDR3 is 13 residues. The CDR3 spells CASSESRQAPAFF. The CDR3 DNA follows: TGTGCCAGCAGTGAAAGCCGACAGGCACCAGCTTTCTTT. The whole variable domain, filled in from reference TRBV2 and TRBJ1-1, reads EPEVTQTPSHQVTQMGQEVILRCVPISNHLYFYWYRQILGQKVEFLVSFYNNEISEKSEIFDDQFSVERPDGSNFTLKIRSTKLEDSAMYFCASSESRQAPAFFGQGTRLTVV.

This chain joins TRBV4-1 and TRBJ2-7, with D possibly TRBD1 on 6 matching bases. The CDR3 is 12 amino acids. Trimming removed 2 bases at V and 12 bases at J, with 14 bases between. Germline-derived CDR1 and CDR2 are MGHRA and YSYEKL. CDR3 sequence: CASSQPADRLYF. The CDR3 DNA reads TGCGCCAGCAGCCAACCTGCCGACAGGCTGTACTTC.

The genes are TRBV7-2 and TRBJ2-3, with 8 nucleotides matching TRBD2. V shed 5 bases and J 0 bases; nucleotides not matched to a gene: 13. Germline V gene data show CDR1 as SGHTA and CDR2 as FQGNSA. This CDR3 is 18 amino acids long. The CDR3 sequence: CASSPWGSGASSTDTQYF. The CDR3 coding sequence is TGTGCCAGCAGCCCCTGGGGTAGCGGGGCATCTAGCACAGATACGCAGTATTTT.

This rearrangement joins TRBV10-3 to TRBJ1-2; D call uncertain. The germline gives CDR1 ENHRY, CDR2 SYGVKD. V was pared by 0 bases and J by 7 bases, with 6 bases between. The CDR3 spans 12 residues. DNA for the CDR3: TGTGCCATCAGTGAGTCTAGGGTTGGCTACACCTTC. Its translation: CAISESRVGYTF.

A remark on this clone: The CDR3 does not close with the conserved phenylalanine or tryptophan, likely indicating a read error. The V call is TRBV6-5, the J call TRBJ1-6, with TRBD1 matching over 8 bases. Trimming took 2 bases from V and 7 from J; bases not matched to a gene: 4. This CDR3 has 15 residues. Germline values: CDR1 MNHEY, CDR2 SVGAGI. CDR3 coding DNA: TGTGCCAGCAGTTACCTCGGGACAGGAAATTCACCCCTCCACCTT. Translated, it gives CASSYLGTGNSPLHL.

V and J are TRBV29-1 and TRBJ2-3; D call uncertain. The germline V gene has CDR1 SQVTM and CDR2 ANQGSEA. Trimming removed 7 bases at V and 8 bases at J, with 10 bases between. This CDR3 is built from 10 residues. CDR3: CSAAKGTQYF. The CDR3 region has the DNA TGCAGCGCGGCGAAGGGTACGCAGTATTTT.

On this clone: A junction end diverges from the germline sequence, so it may reflect a read error. This chain links TRBV5-1 with TRBJ2-1; 10 nucleotides align to TRBD2. CDR1 and CDR2 (germline): SGHRS, YFSETQ. The CDR3 totals 15 residues. The CDR3 region is CASSLWLAGVGEQFF. The DNA for the CDR3 is TGTGCCAGCAGCTTGTGGCTAGCGGGGGTAGGAGAGCAGTTCTTC.

The V call is TRBV2, the J call TRBJ2-7; TRBD1 agrees at 10 bases. This CDR3 has 14 residues. In germline, CDR1 is SNHLY, CDR2 FYNNEI. The V segment lost 6 bases and the J segment 4 bases; nucleotides outside the gene matches: 6. CDR3 residues: CASRSWDRGYEQYF. CDR3 nucleotides: TGTGCCAGCAGGTCTTGGGACAGGGGATACGAGCAGTACTTC.

This clone was detected only once. This rearrangement joins TRBV19 to TRBJ1-5; D is unresolved. Between the trimmed V and J ends, which lost 6 bases and 0 bases, there was a span of 9 bases. The germline V gene has CDR1 LNHDA and CDR2 SQIVND (reference sequence). The CDR3 spans 14 residues. The CDR3 protein is CASSTQNSNQPQHF. The DNA for the CDR3 is TGTGCCAGTAGCACACAGAATAGCAATCAGCCCCAGCATTTT.

This chain uses TRBV9 with TRBJ2-2, with D unclear. The ends were cut back, 0 bases at V and 1 base at J, with 7 bases in the middle. The CDR3 runs 15 residues. Per the germline V gene, CDR1 is SGDLS and CDR2 is YYNGEE. The CDR3 DNA is TGTGCCAGCAGCGTAGCAGTGGAGAACACCGGGGAGCTGTTTTTT. Its translation is CASSVAVENTGELFF.

The chain uses TRBV5-4 and TRBJ2-5; the D is unclear. Trimming left V 4 bases short and J 1 base short, with 17 bases between. The CDR3 length is 16 residues. CDR1 is SGHNT, CDR2 YYREEE, per germline (reference sequence). This chain's CDR3 is CASSPETGRLQETQYF. The CDR3 coding sequence is TGTGCCAGCAGCCCCGAGACTGGACGGCTCCAAGAGACCCAGTACTTC.

The chain couples TRBV28 to TRBJ2-3; TRBD2 matches at 7 bases. V dropped 6 bases and J dropped 0; count of bases not matched to a gene: 6. CDR1 MDHEN and CDR2 SYDVKM come from the germline V gene. CDR3 length: 15 residues. CDR3 protein: CASRELAGSTDTQYF. CDR3 DNA sequence: TGTGCCAGCAGAGAATTAGCGGGTAGCACAGATACGCAGTATTTT.

This chain uses TRBV19 with TRBJ1-5; D might be TRBD1 (5 bases). Germline V gene lookup returns CDR1 LNHDA and CDR2 SQIVND (reference sequence). With 5 bases removed from V and 11 bases from J, the gap between germline ends came to 16 bases. CDR3 length equals 13 residues. The CDR3 sequence: CASSRGGWKTQHF. DNA of the CDR3: TGTGCCAGTAGTCGGGGGGGGTGGAAGACCCAGCATTTT.

V usage is TRBV29-1 and J usage is TRBJ1-5; D is perhaps TRBD1 (5 bases). The CDR3 length is 14 residues. Germline-derived CDR1 and CDR2 are SQVTM and ANQGSEA. Trimming shortened V by 4 bases and J by 0 bases, and 10 bases separated the two germline ends. CDR3 bases: TGCAGCGTTGCAGAACAGGTTAGCAATCAGCCCCAGCATTTT. It yields the protein CSVAEQVSNQPQHF.

The chain recombines TRBV7-9 with TRBJ1-2; 10 bases fit TRBD1. Germline V lookup: CDR1 SEHNR, CDR2 FQNEAQ (reference sequence). J lost 8 bases, V lost 5 bases, and 5 bases had no gene match. The CDR3 is made up of 13 amino acids. Here the CDR3 DNA reads TGTGCCAGCAGCCCGGGACAGGGGTACGGCTACACCTTC. Protein: CASSPGQGYGYTF.

V and J are TRBV7-3 and TRBJ2-2, with 8 nucleotides matching TRBD1. Germline-derived CDR1 and CDR2 are SGHTA and FQGTGA. The CDR3 length is 15 residues. The V and J ends lost 6 bases and 3 bases, in that order; junction bases with no gene match: 6. The DNA for the CDR3 is TGTGCCAGCAGGGAACAGGGGGTGGACACCGGGGAGCTGTTTTTT. Encoded protein: CASREQGVDTGELFF.

CDR3 sequence (DNA): TGTGCCATTCGGGGCCGGGAGACCCAGTACTTC. This translates into CAIRGRETQYF. This chain connects TRBV7-9 to TRBJ2-5; D may be TRBD1 or TRBD2 (5 bases each). The germline V gene has CDR1 SEHNR and CDR2 FQNEAQ (reference sequence). The CDR3 extends over 11 amino acids. Trimming took 10 bases from V and 5 from J, leaving 11 bases between them.

V gene TRBV5-8 combines with J gene TRBJ2-3, with TRBD2 matching over 11 bases. This CDR3 is built from 16 residues. The V gene end was trimmed by 4 bases and the J gene end by 4 bases; junction bases not matched to a gene: 8. From germline, CDR1 is SGHTS and CDR2 YDEGEE. The CDR3 nucleotides read TGTGCCAGCAGCCCGCGGGGTAGCGGGGGGGCAGATACGCAGTATTTT. This translates into CASSPRGSGGADTQYF. Filled out from reference TRBV5-8 and TRBJ2-3, the complete variable domain reads EAGVTQSPTHLIKTRGQQATLRCSPISGHTSVYWYQQALGLGLQFLLWYDEGEERNRGNFPPRFSGRQFPNYSSELNVNALELEDSALYLCASSPRGSGGADTQYFGPGTRLTVL.

Here the CDR3 reads CASPATGNYGNTIYF. The CDR3, as DNA: TGTGCTTCCCCGGCGACAGGGAATTACGGAAACACCATATATTTT. The gene calls are TRBV7-2 and TRBJ1-3, with 7 nucleotides matching TRBD1. This CDR3 region has 15 residues. In germline, CDR1 is SGHTA, CDR2 FQGNSA.

This clone was detected only once. The chain joins TRBV6-1 to TRBJ2-1, with 7 bases that match TRBD2. The germline CDR1 and CDR2 sequences are MNHNS and SASEGT. There are 14 residues in the CDR3. Trimming took 4 bases from V and 0 from J; bases not matched to a gene: 0. CDR3 nucleotides: TGTGCCAGCAGTGGCGGGGGCTCCTACAATGAGCAGTTCTTC. It codes for CASSGGGSYNEQFF.

The V call is TRBV2, the J call TRBJ1-2; D might be TRBD1 (6 bases). The V gene lost 0 bases and the J gene lost 8 bases, with 10 bases spanning the gap. This CDR3 is 13 amino acids long. CDR1 is SNHLY and CDR2 is FYNNEI in the germline V gene. The CDR3 reads CASSEAGGGGYTF. For the CDR3, the DNA is TGTGCCAGCAGTGAAGCAGGGGGAGGGGGCTACACCTTC.

This chain connects TRBV5-1 to TRBJ2-7; D is possibly TRBD2 (5 bases). Per germline, CDR1 SGHRS and CDR2 YFSETQ. Between the trimmed V and J ends, which lost 6 bases and 6 bases, there was a span of 22 bases. The CDR3 spans 15 residues. CDR3 DNA sequence: TGCGCCAGCACTCAGTACGTAGGAGGCTCGGGCGAGCAGTACTTC. Amino acids: CASTQYVGGSGEQYF.

In its sample, this clone was seen once. The V and J genes are TRBV5-1 and TRBJ1-3; D might be TRBD1 (6 bases). V was shortened by 4 bases and J by 4 bases, with 18 bases between the two germline ends. Germline CDR1 and CDR2: SGHRS and YFSETQ. This CDR3 has 16 residues. The chain's CDR3 is CASSPGAMGPGNTIYF. Here the CDR3 DNA reads TGCGCCAGCAGCCCAGGGGCTATGGGGCCGGGAAACACCATATATTTT.

The rearrangement links TRBV5-1 to TRBJ2-7; the match to TRBD1 covers 7 bases. The germline gives CDR1 SGHRS, CDR2 YFSETQ. The CDR3 runs to 16 residues. V shed 0 bases, J shed 3 bases, and the junction held 9 bases outside the gene matches. The DNA for the CDR3 is TGCGCCAGCAGCTTGGCCCCCGGACAGGCTAACTACGAGCAGTACTTC. Protein: CASSLAPGQANYEQYF.